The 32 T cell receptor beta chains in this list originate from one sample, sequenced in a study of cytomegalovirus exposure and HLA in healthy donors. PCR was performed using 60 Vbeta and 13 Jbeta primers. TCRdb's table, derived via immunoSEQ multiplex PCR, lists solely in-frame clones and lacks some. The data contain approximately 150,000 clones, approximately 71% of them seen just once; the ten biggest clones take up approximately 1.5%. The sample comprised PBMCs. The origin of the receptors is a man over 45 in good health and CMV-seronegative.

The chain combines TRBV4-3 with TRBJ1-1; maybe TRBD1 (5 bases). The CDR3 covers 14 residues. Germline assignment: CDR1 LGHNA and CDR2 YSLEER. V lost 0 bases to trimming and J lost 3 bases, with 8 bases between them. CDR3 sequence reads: CASSQDGRDTEAFF. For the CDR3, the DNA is TGCGCCAGCAGCCAAGATGGCAGGGACACTGAAGCTTTCTTT.

The CDR3 here is CASSLDRVTAKNIQYF. Written as DNA, the CDR3 is TGTGCCAGCAGCCTTGACAGGGTAACAGCCAAAAACATTCAGTACTTC. This rearrangement joins TRBV5-8 to TRBJ2-4; 7 bases match TRBD1. This CDR3 comprises 16 residues. V lost 4 bases and J lost 0; bases outside the gene matches: 7. Germline V gene data show CDR1 as SGHTS and CDR2 as YDEGEE.

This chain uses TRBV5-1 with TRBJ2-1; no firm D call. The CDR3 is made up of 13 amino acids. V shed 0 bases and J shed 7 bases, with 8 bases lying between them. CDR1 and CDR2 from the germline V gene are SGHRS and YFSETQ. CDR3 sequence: CASSLALSNEQFF. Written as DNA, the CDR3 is TGCGCCAGCAGCTTGGCCCTGAGTAATGAGCAGTTCTTC.

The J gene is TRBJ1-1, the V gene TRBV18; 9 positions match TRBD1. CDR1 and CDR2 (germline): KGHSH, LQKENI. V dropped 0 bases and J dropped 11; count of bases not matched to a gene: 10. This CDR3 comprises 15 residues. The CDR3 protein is CASSPPGQGSPVAFF. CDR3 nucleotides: TGTGCCAGCTCACCACCGGGACAGGGTTCACCCGTGGCTTTCTTT.

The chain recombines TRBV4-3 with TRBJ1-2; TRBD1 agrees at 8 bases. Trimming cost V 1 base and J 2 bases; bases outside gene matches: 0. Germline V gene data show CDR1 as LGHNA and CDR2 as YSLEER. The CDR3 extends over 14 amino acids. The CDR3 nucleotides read TGCGCCAGCAGCCAAGGGACAGGGAACTATGGCTACACCTTC. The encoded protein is CASSQGTGNYGYTF.

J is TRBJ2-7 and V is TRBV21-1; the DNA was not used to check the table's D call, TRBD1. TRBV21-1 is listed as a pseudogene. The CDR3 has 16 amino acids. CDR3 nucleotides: TGTGCCAGCAGCAAAGCGAGTGTCAGGGGGCGAGCCGAGCAGTACTTC. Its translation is CASSKASVRGRAEQYF.

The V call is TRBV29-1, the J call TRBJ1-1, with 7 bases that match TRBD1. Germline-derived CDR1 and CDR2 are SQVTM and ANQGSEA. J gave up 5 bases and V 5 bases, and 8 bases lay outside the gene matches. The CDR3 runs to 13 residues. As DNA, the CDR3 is TGCAGCGTTCGCCGGACAGGCCGGACTGAAGCTTTCTTT. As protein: CSVRRTGRTEAFF.

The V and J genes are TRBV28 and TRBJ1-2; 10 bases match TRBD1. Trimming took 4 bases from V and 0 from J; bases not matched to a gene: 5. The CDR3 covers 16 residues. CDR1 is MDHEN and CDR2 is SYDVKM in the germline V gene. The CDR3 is CASSSGQGISNYGYTF. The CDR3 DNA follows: TGTGCCAGCAGTTCGGGACAGGGGATTTCTAACTATGGCTACACCTTC.

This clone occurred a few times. The CDR3 is CATSRDSGNQPQHF. Here the CDR3 DNA reads TGTGCCACCAGCAGGGACAGTGGAAATCAGCCCCAGCATTTT. The chain is built from TRBV15 and TRBJ1-5; perhaps TRBD1 as D (6 bases). CDR1 is LNHNV, CDR2 YYDKDF, per germline (reference sequence). The CDR3 runs 14 residues. Deletions cut 3 bases from V and 4 bases from J, with 10 bases between.

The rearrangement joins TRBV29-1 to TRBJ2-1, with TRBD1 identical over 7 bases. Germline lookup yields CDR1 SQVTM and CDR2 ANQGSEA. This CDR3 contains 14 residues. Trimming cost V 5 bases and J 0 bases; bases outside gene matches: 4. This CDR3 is CSVPRQGSYNEQFF. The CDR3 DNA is TGCAGCGTTCCCCGACAGGGCTCCTACAATGAGCAGTTCTTC.

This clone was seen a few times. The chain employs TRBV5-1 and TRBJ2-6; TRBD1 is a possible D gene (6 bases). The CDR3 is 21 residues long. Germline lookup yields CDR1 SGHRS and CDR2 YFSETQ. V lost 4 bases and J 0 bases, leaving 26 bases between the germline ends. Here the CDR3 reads CASSLSPTGSQTVSGANVLTF. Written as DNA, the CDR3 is TGCGCCAGCAGCCTCTCCCCGACAGGCTCGCAAACTGTCTCTGGGGCCAACGTCCTGACTTTC.

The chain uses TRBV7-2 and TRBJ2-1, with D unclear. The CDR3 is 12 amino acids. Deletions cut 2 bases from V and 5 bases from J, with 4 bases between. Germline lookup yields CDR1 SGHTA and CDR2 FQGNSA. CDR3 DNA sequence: TGTGCCAGCAGCTTAACAGACAATGAGCAGTTCTTC. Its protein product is CASSLTDNEQFF.

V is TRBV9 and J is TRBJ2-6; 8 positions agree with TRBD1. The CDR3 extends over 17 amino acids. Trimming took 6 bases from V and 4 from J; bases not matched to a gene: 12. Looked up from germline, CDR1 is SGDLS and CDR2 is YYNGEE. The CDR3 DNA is TGTGCCAGCACCCCGGGACAGGCGTTGGTCGGGGCCAACGTCCTGACTTTC. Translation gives CASTPGQALVGANVLTF.

CDR3 sequence: CASSVAVELFF. The DNA of the CDR3 is TGTGCCAGCAGCGTGGCCGTGGAGCTGTTTTTT. V gene TRBV5-8 combines with J gene TRBJ2-2; no definite D call. Trimming stripped 4 bases from V and 10 bases from J, with 8 bases between. Germline values: CDR1 SGHTS, CDR2 YDEGEE. This CDR3 is 11 amino acids long.

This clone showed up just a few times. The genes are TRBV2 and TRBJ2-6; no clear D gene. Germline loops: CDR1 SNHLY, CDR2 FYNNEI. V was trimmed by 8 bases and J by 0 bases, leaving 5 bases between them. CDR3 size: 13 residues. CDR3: CASSSSGANVLTF. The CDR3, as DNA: TGTGCCAGCTCTTCCTCTGGGGCCAACGTCCTGACTTTC.

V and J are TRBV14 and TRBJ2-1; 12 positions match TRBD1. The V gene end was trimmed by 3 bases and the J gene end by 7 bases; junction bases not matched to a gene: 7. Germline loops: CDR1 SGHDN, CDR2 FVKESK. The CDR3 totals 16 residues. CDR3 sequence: CASSQAGTGGENEQFF. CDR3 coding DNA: TGTGCCAGCAGCCAGGCGGGGACAGGGGGCGAGAATGAGCAGTTCTTC.

In DNA, the CDR3 is TGTGCCAGCAGTGAAGGGGGGAAGAATCAGCCCCAGCATTTT. Translated, it gives CASSEGGKNQPQHF. The gene calls are TRBV25-1 and TRBJ1-5; possibly TRBD1 for D (5 bases). The CDR3 spans 14 residues. The V gene's germline CDR1 is MGHDK and CDR2 SYGVNS. Trimming left V 2 bases short and J 4 bases short, with 9 bases between.

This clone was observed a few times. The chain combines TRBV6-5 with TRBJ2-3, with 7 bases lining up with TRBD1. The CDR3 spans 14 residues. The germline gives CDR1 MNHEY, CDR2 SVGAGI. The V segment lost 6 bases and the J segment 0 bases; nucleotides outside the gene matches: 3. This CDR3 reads CASSPGQSTDTQYF. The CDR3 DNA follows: TGTGCCAGCAGCCCGGGACAGAGCACAGATACGCAGTATTTT.

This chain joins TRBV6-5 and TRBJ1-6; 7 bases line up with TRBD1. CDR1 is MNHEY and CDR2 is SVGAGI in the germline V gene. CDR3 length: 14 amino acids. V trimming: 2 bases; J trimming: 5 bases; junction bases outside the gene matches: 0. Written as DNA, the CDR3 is TGTGCCAGCAGTTACACAGGGGATAATTCACCCCTCCACTTT. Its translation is CASSYTGDNSPLHF.

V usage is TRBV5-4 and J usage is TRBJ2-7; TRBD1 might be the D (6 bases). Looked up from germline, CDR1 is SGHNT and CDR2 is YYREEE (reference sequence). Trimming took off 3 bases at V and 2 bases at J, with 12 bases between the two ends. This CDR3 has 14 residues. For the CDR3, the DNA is TGTGCCAGCAGCTCCAGGGGTATTACCTACGAGCAGTACTTC. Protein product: CASSSRGITYEQYF.

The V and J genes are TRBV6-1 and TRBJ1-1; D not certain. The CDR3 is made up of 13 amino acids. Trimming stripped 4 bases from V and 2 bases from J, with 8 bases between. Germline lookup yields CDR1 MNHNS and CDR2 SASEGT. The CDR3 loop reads CASSVQENTEAFF. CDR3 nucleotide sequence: TGTGCCAGCAGTGTCCAGGAAAACACTGAAGCTTTCTTT.

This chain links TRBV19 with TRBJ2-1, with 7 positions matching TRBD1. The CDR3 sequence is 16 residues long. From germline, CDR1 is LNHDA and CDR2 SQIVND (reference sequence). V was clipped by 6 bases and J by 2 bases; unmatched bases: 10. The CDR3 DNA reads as TGTGCCAGTAGAACCACAGGGGAACTACCCTACAATGAGCAGTTCTTC. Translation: CASRTTGELPYNEQFF.

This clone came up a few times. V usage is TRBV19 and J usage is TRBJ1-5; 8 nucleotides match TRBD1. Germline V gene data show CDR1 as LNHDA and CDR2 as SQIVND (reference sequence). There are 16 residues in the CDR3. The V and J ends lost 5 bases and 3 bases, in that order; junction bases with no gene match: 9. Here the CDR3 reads CASSPIGQGDNQPQHF. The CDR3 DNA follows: TGTGCCAGTAGTCCCATTGGACAGGGTGACAATCAGCCCCAGCATTTT.

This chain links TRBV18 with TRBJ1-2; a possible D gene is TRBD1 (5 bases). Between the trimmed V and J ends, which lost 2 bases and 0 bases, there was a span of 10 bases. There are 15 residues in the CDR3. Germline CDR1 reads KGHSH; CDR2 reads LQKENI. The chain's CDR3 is CASSPVQDTNYGYTF. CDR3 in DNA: TGTGCCAGCTCACCAGTCCAGGACACTAACTATGGCTACACCTTC.

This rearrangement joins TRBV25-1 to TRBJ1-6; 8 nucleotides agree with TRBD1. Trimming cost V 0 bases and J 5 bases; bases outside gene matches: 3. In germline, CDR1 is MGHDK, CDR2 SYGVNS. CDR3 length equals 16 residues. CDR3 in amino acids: CASSEYWDRNNSPLHF. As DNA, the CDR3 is TGTGCCAGCAGTGAATATTGGGACAGGAATAATTCACCCCTCCACTTT.

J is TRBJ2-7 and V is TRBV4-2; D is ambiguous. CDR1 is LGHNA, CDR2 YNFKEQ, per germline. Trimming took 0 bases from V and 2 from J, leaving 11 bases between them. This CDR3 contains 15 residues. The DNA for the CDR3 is TGTGCCAGCAGCCAAGACGCCAGCGAGGCCTACGAGCAGTACTTC. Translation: CASSQDASEAYEQYF.

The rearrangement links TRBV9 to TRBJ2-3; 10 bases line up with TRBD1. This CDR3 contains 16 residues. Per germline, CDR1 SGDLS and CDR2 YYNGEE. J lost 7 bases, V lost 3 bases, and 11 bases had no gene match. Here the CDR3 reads CASSDTPGQGPYTQYF. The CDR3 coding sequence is TGTGCCAGCAGCGATACTCCGGGACAGGGGCCTTATACGCAGTATTTT.

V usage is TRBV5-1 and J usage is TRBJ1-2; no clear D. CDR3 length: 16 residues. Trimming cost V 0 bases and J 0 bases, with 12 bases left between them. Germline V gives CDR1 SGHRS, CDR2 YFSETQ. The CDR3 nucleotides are TGCGCCAGCAGCTTGGCCGAGGGAAATCCTAACTATGGCTACACCTTC. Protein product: CASSLAEGNPNYGYTF.

The CDR3 DNA is TGTGCCAGCAGTCAGGGGCCGTCGTACAATGAGCAGTTCTTC. Its translation: CASSQGPSYNEQFF. The V and J genes are TRBV6-5 and TRBJ2-1, with D possibly being TRBD1 (6 bases). The germline V and J ends were trimmed by 5 bases and 4 bases, with 12 bases remaining between them. This CDR3 has 14 residues. In germline, CDR1 is MNHEY, CDR2 SVGAGI.

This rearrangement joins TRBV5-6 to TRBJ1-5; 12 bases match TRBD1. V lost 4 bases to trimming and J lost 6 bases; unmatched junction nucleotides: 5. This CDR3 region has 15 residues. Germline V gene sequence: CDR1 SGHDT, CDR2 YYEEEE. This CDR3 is CASSGDRGLGQPQHF. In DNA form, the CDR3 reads TGTGCCAGCAGCGGGGACAGGGGGCTGGGTCAGCCCCAGCATTTT.

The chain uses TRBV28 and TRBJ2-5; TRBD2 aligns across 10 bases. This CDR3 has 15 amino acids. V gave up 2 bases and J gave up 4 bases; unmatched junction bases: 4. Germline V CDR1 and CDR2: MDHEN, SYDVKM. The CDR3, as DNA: TGTGCCAGCAGTTTAGGAGCTAGCGGGGGAGAGACCCAGTACTTC. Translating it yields CASSLGASGGETQYF.

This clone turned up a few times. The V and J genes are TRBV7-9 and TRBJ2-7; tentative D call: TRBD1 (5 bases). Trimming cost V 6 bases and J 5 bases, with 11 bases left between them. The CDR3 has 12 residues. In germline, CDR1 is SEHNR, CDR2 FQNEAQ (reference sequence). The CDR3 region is CASRSDSNEQYF. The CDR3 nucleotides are TGTGCCAGCAGGTCAGACAGCAACGAGCAGTACTTC.